This note documents a single T cell receptor beta chain sequence. Its antigen is unknown. The sample holds no much larger clone one base away, and base qualities are not on file. The trim is 5 bases for V and 5 bases for J, with a gap of 23 bases between the germline ends. The CDR3 sequence holds 16 residues, the cysteine and phenylalanine included. Only the CDR3 region is kept as DNA, spanning 48 bases read in frame from base 1. The germline V gene gives CDR1 as SGDLS and CDR2 as YYNGEE. This record comes from a study of beta chain features in type 1 diabetes (dated 2018 in TCRdb). In the study overall: Patients and healthy donors did not differ in mean age, gender distribution, total cell number or subset yield. A total of 100 million to 110 million sorted cells were examined across all samples, and a strong correlation was observed between cell number per subset and RNA yield. In the study, recently diagnosed type 1 diabetes patients and matched healthy donors were compared on the TCRB repertoires of their sorted circulating CD4+ T cell subsets. Whereas all 30 or so donors provided naive and central memory subsets, regulatory and stem cell-like memory subsets were isolated from just 8 patients and roughly 8 healthy donors. Overall study results and their limits: In all four CD4+ subsets, TCRB CDR3 length was moderately but significantly shorter in type 1 diabetes patients. Shorter templates might have been favored by PCR, but patient and control samples were amplified and corrected together, so both groups would have been affected equally by any skew. Naive, central memory and regulatory TCRB repertoires appeared to be more similar among patients than among healthy donors. At VDJ recombination sites, type 1 diabetes patients had fewer insertions and more deleted nucleotides, which implies abnormalities in thymic rearrangement. HLA sub-analyses involved small numbers of individuals, so any influence of HLA type on TCRB rearrangement remained unresolved. Sequencing cDNA rather than genomic DNA could over-represent highly expressing activated cells, although activation and CD3 levels did not differ between groups.

A single peripheral blood draw of approximately 110 mL on average was collected from each donor into heparinised tubes. A BD FACSAria II was used to sort naive, central memory, regulatory and stem cell-like memory CD4+ T cells with a panel that included CD45RO, CCR7, CD25, CD127, CD95 and CD27. A purity above 98% was achieved for all sorted populations. PBMCs were separated immediately by Lymphoprep density gradient centrifugation and were stained directly, without being cultured. Samples were stained and sorted in pairs, with one healthy donor and one patient per experiment, so that batch effects were minimized. The High Capacity cDNA Reverse Transcription Kit was used to reverse transcribe all of the isolated RNA, meaning that expressed TCRB transcripts were what got sequenced. Deep immunoSEQ sequencing was performed on naive, central memory and regulatory T cell samples, with an average of roughly 3.6 million total reads per sample. Sorted cells were lysed in RLT buffer, and RNA was extracted using DNase-treated RNeasy Micro or Mini kits according to cell number. Each cell subset was processed separately to prevent cross-contamination, with patient and healthy donor samples processed together. The immunoSEQ multiplex PCR was used to amplify TCRB sequences from cDNA, yielding 87-bp fragments that span the CDR3 region. Sequencing of the amplicons was performed on the Illumina HiSeq platform. Per the authors' processing: Synthetic template baselines were used to correct PCR bias computationally, reads within Hamming distance 2 were collapsed together, and singletons that could not be merged were discarded. Reads were aligned to IMGT to assign V, D and J genes, CDR3 length, and insertions or deletions at six rearrangement sites. Within each subset, clonotype counts were normalized to sorted cell number, and only after that were true diversity and Gini coefficients computed with the tcR R package. Repertoire sharing was quantified using the overlap coefficient calculated on TCRB nucleotide sequences. Out-of-frame TCRB sequences from naive cells were analyzed as a proxy for the pre-selection repertoire. TCRdb's version of the immuneACCESS table is confined to in-frame rearrangements and falls short of the full clone set. An unresolved V gene accounts for under half of the shortfall where checked; the remainder is of unknown origin. V, J and clone size are those of that table, while D and trimming were read from the DNA. The sample table contains roughly 700,000 clones; only one count was recorded for around an eighth of them. The ten biggest clones cover less than 0.025% of the sample.

The sample was naive CD4+ T cells from blood. The cell subset or site label on this specimen signifies: true naive CD4+ T cells. The rearranged segments are TRBV9 and TRBJ2-7; the D call is tentative, TRBD1 or TRBD2, as each matches 6 bases. The clonotype was recovered from a man between 18 and 35 years old with type 1 diabetes. DNA sequence: TGTGCCAGCAGTGCCCGGGGGCAGGGCTCTCCCGACGAGCAGTACTTC. It translates to CASSARGQGSPDEQYF.